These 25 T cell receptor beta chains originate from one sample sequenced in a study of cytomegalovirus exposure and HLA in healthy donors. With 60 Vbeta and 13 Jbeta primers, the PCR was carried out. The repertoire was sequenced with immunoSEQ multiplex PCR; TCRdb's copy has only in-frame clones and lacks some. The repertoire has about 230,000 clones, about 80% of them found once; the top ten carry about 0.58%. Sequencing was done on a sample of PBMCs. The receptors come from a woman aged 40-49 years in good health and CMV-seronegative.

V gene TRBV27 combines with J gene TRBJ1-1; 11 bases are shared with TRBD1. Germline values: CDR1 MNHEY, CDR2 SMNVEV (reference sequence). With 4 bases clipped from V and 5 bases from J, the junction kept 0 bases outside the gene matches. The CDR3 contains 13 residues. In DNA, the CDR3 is TGTGCCAGCAGTTGGGACAGGGGGACTGAAGCTTTCTTT. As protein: CASSWDRGTEAFF.

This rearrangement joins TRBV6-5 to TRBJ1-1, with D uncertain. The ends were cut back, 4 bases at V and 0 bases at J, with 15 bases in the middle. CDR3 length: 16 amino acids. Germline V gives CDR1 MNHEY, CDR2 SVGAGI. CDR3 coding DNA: TGTGCCAGCAGTTCCGGCCCCGGAGGAGTGAACACTGAAGCTTTCTTT. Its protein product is CASSSGPGGVNTEAFF.

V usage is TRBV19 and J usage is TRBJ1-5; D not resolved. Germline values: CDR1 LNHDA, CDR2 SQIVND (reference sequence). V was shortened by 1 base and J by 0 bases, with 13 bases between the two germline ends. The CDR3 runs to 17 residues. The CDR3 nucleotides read TGTGCCAGTAGTATAGCTGGTCAGGTTGATAGCAATCAGCCCCAGCATTTT. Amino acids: CASSIAGQVDSNQPQHF. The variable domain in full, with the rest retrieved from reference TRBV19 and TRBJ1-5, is DGGITQSPKYLFRKEGQNVTLSCEQNLNHDAMYWYRQDPGQGLRLIYYSQIVNDFQKGDIAEGYSVSREKKESFPLTVTSAQKNPTAFYLCASSIAGQVDSNQPQHFGDGTRLSIL.

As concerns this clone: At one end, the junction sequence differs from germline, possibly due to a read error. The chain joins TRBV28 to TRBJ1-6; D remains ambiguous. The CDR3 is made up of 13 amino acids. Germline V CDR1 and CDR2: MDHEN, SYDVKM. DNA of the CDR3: TGTGCCAGCAGTTTTAGTCCCGATTCACCCCTCCGCTTT. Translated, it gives CASSFSPDSPLRF.

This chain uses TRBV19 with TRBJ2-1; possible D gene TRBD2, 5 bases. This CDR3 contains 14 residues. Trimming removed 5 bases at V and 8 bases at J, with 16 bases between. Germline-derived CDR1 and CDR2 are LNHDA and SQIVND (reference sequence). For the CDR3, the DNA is TGTGCCAGTAGTTTCGAGCGGACTGGCTATGAGCAGTTCTTC. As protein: CASSFERTGYEQFF.

CDR3 in DNA: TGCGCCAGCAGCCCACAGGGGGTCTACGAGCAGTACTTC. Translated, it gives CASSPQGVYEQYF. The chain has TRBV5-1 and TRBJ2-7, with 8 nucleotides matching TRBD1. This CDR3 has 13 residues. V lost 4 bases and J lost 3; bases outside the gene matches: 3. Per the germline V gene, CDR1 is SGHRS and CDR2 is YFSETQ.

CDR3 in amino acids: CASSQFSRRNTEAFF. The DNA of the CDR3 is TGCGCCAGCAGTCAATTCAGCAGGCGTAACACTGAAGCTTTCTTT. The chain is built from TRBV23-1 and TRBJ1-1; no clear D. Being an ORF, TRBV23-1 has a function that is uncertain. The V end was cut by 1 base, the J end by 2 bases, with 11 bases between. The CDR3 is made up of 15 amino acids.

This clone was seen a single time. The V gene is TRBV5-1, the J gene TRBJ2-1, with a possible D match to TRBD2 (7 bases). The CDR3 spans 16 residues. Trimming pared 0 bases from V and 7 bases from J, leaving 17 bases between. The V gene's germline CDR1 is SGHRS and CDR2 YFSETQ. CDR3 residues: CASSLDVGGPRNEQFF. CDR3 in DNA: TGCGCCAGCAGCTTGGATGTGGGGGGGCCGAGGAATGAGCAGTTCTTC.

Written as DNA, the CDR3 is TGTGCCAGTATGGGACCCCTCCGACAGGGTGATTTCCGATACACTGAAGCTTTCTTT. Protein sequence: CASMGPLRQGDFRYTEAFF. V gene TRBV19 combines with J gene TRBJ1-1, with TRBD1 identical over 7 bases. Germline assignment: CDR1 LNHDA and CDR2 SQIVND (reference sequence). V shed 7 bases and J 3 bases; nucleotides not matched to a gene: 23. The CDR3 runs to 19 residues.

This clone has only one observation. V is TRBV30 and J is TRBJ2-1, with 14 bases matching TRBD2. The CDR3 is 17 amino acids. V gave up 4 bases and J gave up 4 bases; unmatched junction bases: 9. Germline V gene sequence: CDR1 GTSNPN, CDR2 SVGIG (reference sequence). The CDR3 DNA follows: TGTGCCTGGAACGGACTAGCGGGGGGATTACCATACAATGAGCAGTTCTTC. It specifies CAWNGLAGGLPYNEQFF.

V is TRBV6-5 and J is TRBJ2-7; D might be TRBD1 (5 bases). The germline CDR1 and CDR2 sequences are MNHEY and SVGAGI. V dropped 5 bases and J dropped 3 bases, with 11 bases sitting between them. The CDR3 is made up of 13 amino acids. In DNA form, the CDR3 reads TGTGCCAGCAGTCAGCGACAGCTCTACGAGCAGTACTTC. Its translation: CASSQRQLYEQYF.

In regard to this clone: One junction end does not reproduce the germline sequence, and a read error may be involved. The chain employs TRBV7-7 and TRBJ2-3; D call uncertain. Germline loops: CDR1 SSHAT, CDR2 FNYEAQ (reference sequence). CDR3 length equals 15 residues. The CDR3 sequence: CASSLGTYSTDTQYF. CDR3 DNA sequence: TGTGCTAGCAGCTTGGGCACTTATAGCACAGATACGCAGTATTTT. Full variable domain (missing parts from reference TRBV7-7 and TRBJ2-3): GAGVSQSPRYKVTKRGQDVTLRCDPISSHATLYWYQQALGQGPEFLTYFNYEAQPDKSGLPSDRFSAERPEGSISTLTIQRTEQRDSAMYRCASSLGTYSTDTQYFGPGTRLTVL.

CDR3 DNA: TGTGCCTGGAAGGGGGGGCACAATGAGCAGTTCTTC. Residues: CAWKGGHNEQFF. The V call is TRBV30, the J call TRBJ2-1; maybe TRBD2 (7 bases). Trimming removed 4 bases from V and 5 bases from J, with 9 bases in between. Germline V gives CDR1 GTSNPN, CDR2 SVGIG (reference sequence). The CDR3 is 12 amino acids.

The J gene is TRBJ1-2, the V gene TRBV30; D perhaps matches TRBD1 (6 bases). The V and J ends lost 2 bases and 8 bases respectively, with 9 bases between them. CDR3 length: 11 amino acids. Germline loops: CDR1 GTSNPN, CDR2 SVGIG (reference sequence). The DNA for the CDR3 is TGTGCCTGGAGTAGGGGGGGAGGCTACACCTTC. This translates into CAWSRGGGYTF.

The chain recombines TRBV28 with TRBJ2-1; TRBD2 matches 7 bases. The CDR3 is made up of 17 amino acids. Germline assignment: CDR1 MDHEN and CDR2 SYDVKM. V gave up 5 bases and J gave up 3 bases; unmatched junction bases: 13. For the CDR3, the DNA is TGTGCCAGCAGTCTTCTTTCCGGGACTACGGGCTACAATGAGCAGTTCTTC. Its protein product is CASSLLSGTTGYNEQFF.

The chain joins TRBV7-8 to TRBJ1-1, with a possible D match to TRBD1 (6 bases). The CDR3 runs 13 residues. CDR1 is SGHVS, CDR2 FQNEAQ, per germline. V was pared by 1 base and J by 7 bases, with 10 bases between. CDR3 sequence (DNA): TGTGCCAGCAGCTTAGTAGGGGGGGTTGAAGCTTTCTTT. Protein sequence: CASSLVGGVEAFF. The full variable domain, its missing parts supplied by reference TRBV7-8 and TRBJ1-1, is GAGVSQSPRYKVAKRGQDVALRCDPISGHVSLFWYQQALGQGPEFLTYFQNEAQLDKSGLPSDRFFAERPEGSVSTLKIQRTQQEDSAVYLCASSLVGGVEAFFGQGTRLTVV.

The chain's CDR3 is CASSESTSGVTDTQYF. DNA for the CDR3: TGCGCCAGCAGCGAATCAACTAGCGGGGTCACAGATACGCAGTATTTT. The chain has TRBV4-3 and TRBJ2-3, with 10 bases lining up with TRBD2. This CDR3 has 16 amino acids. J was trimmed by 2 bases and V by 5 bases; bases with no gene match: 7. Germline CDR1 LGHNA, CDR2 YSLEER.

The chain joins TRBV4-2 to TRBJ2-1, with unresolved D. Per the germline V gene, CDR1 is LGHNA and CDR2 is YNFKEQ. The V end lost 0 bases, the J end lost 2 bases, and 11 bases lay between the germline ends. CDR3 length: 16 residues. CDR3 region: CASSQDHSTAYNEQFF. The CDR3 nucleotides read TGTGCCAGCAGCCAAGATCACTCCACCGCCTACAATGAGCAGTTCTTC.

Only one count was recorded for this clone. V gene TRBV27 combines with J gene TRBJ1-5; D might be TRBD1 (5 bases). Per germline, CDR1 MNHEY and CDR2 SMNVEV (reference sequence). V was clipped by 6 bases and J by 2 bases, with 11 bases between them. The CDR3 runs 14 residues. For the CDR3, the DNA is TGTGCCAGCAGGGGCCAGGGCGGCAATCAGCCCCAGCATTTT. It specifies CASRGQGGNQPQHF.

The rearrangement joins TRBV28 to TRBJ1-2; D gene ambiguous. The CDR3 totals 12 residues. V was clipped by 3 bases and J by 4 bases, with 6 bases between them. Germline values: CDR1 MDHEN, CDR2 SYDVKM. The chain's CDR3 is CASSFGSYGYTF. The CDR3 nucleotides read TGTGCCAGCAGTTTTGGCAGCTATGGCTACACCTTC.

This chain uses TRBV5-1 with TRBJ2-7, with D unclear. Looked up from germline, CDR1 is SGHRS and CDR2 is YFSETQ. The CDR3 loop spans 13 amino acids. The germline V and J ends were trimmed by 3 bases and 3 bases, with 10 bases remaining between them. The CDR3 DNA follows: TGCGCCAGCAGCTCGGCGGAGAGCTACGAGCAGTACTTC. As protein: CASSSAESYEQYF.

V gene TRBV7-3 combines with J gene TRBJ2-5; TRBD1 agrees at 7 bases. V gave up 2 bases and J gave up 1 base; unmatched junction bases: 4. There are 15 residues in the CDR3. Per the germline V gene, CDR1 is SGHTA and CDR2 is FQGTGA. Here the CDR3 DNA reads TGTGCCAGCAGCTTATGGGGACAGAGCCAAGAGACCCAGTACTTC. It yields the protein CASSLWGQSQETQYF. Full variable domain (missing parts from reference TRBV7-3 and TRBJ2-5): GAGVSQTPSNKVTEKGKYVELRCDPISGHTALYWYRQSLGQGPEFLIYFQGTGAADDSGLPNDRFFAVRPEGSVSTLKIQRTERGDSAVYLCASSLWGQSQETQYFGPGTRLLVL.

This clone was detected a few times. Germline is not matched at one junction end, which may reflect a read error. In nucleotides, the CDR3 is TGTGCTAGCAGCTTGGGCCAGGGTCAGCCCCAGCATTTT. As protein: CASSLGQGQPQHF. The genes are TRBV7-7 and TRBJ1-5; maybe TRBD1 (5 bases). The CDR3 has 13 residues. Germline lookup yields CDR1 SSHAT and CDR2 FNYEAQ (reference sequence).

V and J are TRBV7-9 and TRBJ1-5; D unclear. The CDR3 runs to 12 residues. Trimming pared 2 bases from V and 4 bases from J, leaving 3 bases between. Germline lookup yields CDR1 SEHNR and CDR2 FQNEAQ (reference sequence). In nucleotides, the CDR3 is TGTGCCAGCAGCTTACCGAATCAGCCCCAGCATTTT. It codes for CASSLPNQPQHF.

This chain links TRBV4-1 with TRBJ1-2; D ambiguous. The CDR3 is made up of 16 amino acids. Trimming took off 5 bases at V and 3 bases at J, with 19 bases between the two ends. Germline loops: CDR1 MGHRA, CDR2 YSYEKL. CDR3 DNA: TGCGCCAGCAGCTCAGGAGAGGCCGGGGTGGACTATGGCTACACCTTC. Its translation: CASSSGEAGVDYGYTF.